This TCR beta chain emerged from a study of blood T cell repertoires in COVID-19. Study overall: Donors in the United States, Italy and Spain gave samples during acute or convalescent COVID-19.

The Seattle site enrolled patients during active infection and followed them longitudinally. The CDR3 consists of 16 residues. The V end lost 6 bases, the J end lost 1 base, and 18 bases lay between the germline ends. The germline CDR1 and CDR2 sequences are ENHRY and SYGVKD. The table came from immunoSEQ multiplex PCR; TCRdb's copy has only in-frame clones and leaves some out. The sample contains about 400,000 clones, around 88% of which appear only once. This chain links TRBV10-3 with TRBJ1-1; D possibly corresponds to TRBD1 (6 bases). Specimen: peripheral blood. The receptor was derived from a woman aged 55 to 70 with COVID-19, enrolled during active disease. The CDR3 nucleotides are TGTGCCATCAGCGCTAATCGACAGGTTTCGAACACTGAAGCTTTCTTT. This codes for CAISANRQVSNTEAFF.